Included here is one T cell receptor (beta chain) sequence, with context. This clonotype appeared a few times. Its binding antigen is unknown. Per-base quality was not reported, and no clone a single base away is much larger than it. The data were taken from a study of CD8 T cells in ankylosing spondylitis (dated by TCRdb to 2017 to 2019). Turning to the overall study: T cell receptor beta repertoires were profiled in healthy donors and ankylosing spondylitis patients so that disease-linked TCR variants could be found. The full study cohort comprised around 25 ankylosing spondylitis patients and over 95 healthy donors. Peripheral blood was sampled, and synovial fluid was additionally collected from ankylosing spondylitis patients.

TCRdb names Illumina HiSeq 2500 as the instrument used. Quantitative 5'-RACE with molecular barcodes was used to prepare TCR beta libraries. In the source study's methods: A new computational method based on a probabilistic model of VDJ rearrangement was used to identify disease-linked TCR variants. TCRdb redid the processing of the public reads, applying fastp at Q25 and MiXCR, and retained in-frame beta chains. Identical CDR3 proteins give one entry, which carries the most common genes and DNA. These V and J calls originate from TCRdb's pipeline instead of the authors' own analysis. Within this sample are about 130,000 distinct CDR3 sequences, with approximately 14% of them counted one time only. Approximately 3% of the sample belongs to the ten largest clones. V has 0 bases trimmed and J has 2 bases trimmed; junction bases matching no gene number 7. CDR1 and CDR2 are drawn from the germline V gene (reference sequence): DFQATT, SNEGSKA. Spanning cysteine to phenylalanine, the CDR3 consists of 16 amino acids. The entry retains the CDR3 DNA only, 48 bases that are in frame from base 1.

General conclusions and limits of the study: Some motif variants had previously been reported in the synovial fluid and blood of reactive arthritis patients, which suggests shared mechanisms of disease initiation. The disease-linked clones were reported as significantly enriched in matched synovial fluid samples from ankylosing spondylitis patients. A CD8+ phenotype was shown by the disease-linked clones, which were found at relatively low frequencies in peripheral blood. Blood from ankylosing spondylitis patients appeared to be characterized by a TCR beta motif composed of under 10 highly homologous amino acid variants.

The receptor was derived from a female donor with ankylosing spondylitis or in good health (not recorded which). The V and J segments used are TRBV20-1 and TRBJ2-3, with TRBD2 matching 8 junction bases. Sequencing was performed on blood, either unsorted or a sorted T cell fraction (not recorded which). The base sequence is TGCAGTGCTAGAGATGTAAGCGGGAGCACCACAGATACGCAGTATTTT. Its protein product is CSARDVSGSTTDTQYF.